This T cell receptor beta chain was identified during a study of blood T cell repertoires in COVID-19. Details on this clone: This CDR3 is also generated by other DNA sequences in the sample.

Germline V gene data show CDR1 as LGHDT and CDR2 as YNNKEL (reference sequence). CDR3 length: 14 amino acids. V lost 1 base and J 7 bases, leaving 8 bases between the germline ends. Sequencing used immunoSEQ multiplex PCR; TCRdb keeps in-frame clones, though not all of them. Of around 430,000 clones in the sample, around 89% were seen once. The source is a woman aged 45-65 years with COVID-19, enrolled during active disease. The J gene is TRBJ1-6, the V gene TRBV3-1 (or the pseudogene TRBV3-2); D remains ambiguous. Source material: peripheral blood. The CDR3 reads CASSQGRSNSPLHF. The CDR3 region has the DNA TGTGCCAGCAGCCAAGGGCGGAGCAATTCACCCCTCCACTTT.